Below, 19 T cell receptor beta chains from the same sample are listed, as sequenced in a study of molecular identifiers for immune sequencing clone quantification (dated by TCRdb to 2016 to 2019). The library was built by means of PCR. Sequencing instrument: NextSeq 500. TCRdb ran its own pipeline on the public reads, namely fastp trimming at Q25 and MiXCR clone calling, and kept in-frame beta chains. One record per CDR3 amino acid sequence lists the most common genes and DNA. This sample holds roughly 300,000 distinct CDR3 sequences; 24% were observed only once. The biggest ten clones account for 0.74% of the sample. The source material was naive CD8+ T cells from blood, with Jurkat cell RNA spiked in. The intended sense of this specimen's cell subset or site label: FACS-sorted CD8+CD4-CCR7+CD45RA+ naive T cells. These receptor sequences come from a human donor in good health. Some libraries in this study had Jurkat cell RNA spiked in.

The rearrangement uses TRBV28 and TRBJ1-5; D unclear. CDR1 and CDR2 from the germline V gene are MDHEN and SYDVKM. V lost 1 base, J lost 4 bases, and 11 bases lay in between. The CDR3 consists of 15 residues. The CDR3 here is CASSLSHLGNQPQHF. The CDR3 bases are TGTGCCAGCAGTTTATCCCACCTCGGGAATCAGCCCCAGCATTTT.

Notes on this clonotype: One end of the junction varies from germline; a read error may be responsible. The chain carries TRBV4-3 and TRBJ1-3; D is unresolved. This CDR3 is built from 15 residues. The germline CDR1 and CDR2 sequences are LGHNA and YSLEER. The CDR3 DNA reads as TGCGCCAGCAGCCAAGATCTATTGATAGGAAACACCGTATATTTT. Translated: CASSQDLLIGNTVYF.

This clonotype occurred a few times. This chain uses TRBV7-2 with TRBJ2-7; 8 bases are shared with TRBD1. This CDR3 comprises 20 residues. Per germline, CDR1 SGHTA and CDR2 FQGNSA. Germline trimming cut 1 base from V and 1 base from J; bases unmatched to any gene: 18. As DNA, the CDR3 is TGTGCCAGCAGCTTAGAATCAGCCGTGGGACAGGTATTATATTCCTACGAGCAGTACTTC. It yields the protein CASSLESAVGQVLYSYEQYF.

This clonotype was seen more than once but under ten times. The CDR3 loop reads CSAKGLAGLYEQYF. The CDR3 coding sequence is TGCAGTGCAAAGGGACTAGCGGGACTCTACGAGCAGTACTTC. The rearrangement links TRBV20-1 to TRBJ2-7; 13 bases align to TRBD2. J lost 3 bases, V lost 6 bases, and 5 bases had no gene match. This CDR3 region has 14 residues. Germline V gives CDR1 DFQATT, CDR2 SNEGSKA (reference sequence).

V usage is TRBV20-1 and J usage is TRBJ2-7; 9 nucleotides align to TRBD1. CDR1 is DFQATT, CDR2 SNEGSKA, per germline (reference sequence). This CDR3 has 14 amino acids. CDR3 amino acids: CRARTGAVSYEQYF. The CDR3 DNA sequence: TGCAGAGCGAGGACAGGGGCGGTATCCTACGAGCAGTACTTC.

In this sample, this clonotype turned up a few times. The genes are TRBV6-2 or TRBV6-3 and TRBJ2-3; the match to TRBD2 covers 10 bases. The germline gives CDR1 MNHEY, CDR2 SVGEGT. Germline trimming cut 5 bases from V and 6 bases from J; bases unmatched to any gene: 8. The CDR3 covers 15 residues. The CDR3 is CASSPTSGIWDTQYF. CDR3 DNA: TGTGCCAGCAGTCCCACTAGCGGGATATGGGATACGCAGTATTTT.

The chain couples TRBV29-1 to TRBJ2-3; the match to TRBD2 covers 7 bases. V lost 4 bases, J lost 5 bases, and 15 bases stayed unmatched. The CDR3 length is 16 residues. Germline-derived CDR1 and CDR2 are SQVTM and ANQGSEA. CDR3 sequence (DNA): TGCAGCGTTGTAGGACTAGGGGCCCGGATCCAAGATACGCAGTATTTT. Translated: CSVVGLGARIQDTQYF.

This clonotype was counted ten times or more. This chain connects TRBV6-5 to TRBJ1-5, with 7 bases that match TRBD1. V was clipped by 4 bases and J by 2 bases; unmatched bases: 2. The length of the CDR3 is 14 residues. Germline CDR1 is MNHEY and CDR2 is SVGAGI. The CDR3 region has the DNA TGTGCCAGCAGTTTCGGACAGGGCAATCAGCCCCAGCATTTT. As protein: CASSFGQGNQPQHF.

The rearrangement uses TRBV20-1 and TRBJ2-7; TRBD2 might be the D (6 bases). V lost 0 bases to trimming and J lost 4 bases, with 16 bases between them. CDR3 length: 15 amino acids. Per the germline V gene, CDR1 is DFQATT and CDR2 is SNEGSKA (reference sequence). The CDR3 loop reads CSARDIRCGGYEQYF. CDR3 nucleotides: TGCAGTGCTAGAGATATAAGGTGTGGAGGGTACGAGCAGTACTTC.

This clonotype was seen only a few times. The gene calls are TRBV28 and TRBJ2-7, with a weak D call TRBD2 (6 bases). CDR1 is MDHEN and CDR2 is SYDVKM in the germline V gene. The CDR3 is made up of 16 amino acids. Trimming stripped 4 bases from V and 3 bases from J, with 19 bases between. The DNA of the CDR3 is TGTGCCAGCAGTTCCCCTGTCGACGGGAGCCTCTACGAGCAGTACTTC. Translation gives CASSSPVDGSLYEQYF.

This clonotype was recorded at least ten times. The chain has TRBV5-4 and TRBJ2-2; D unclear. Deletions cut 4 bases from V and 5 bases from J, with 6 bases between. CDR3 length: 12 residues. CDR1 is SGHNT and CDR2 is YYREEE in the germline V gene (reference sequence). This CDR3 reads CASSPLTGELFF. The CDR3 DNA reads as TGTGCCAGCAGCCCCCTAACCGGGGAGCTGTTTTTT.

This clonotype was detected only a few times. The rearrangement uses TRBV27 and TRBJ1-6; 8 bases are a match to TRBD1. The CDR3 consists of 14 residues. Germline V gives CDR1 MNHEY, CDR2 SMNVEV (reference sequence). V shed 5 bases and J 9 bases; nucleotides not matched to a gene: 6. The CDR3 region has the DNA TGTGCCAGCAGTCCGACAGGGGCGAGTTCACCCCTCCACTTT. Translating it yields CASSPTGASSPLHF.

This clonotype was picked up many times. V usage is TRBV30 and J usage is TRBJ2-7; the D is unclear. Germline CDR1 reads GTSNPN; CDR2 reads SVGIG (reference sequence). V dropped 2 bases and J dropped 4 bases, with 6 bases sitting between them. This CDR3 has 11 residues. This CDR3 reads CAWSSRYEQYF. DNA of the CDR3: TGTGCCTGGAGTTCGCGGTACGAGCAGTACTTC.

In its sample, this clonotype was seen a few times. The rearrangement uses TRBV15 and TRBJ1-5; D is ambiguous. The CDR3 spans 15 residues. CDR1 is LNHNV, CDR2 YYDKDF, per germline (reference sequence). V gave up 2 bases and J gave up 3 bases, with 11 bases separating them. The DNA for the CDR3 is TGTGCCACCAGCAGATATTCAGGTAACAATCAGCCCCAGCATTTT. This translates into CATSRYSGNNQPQHF.

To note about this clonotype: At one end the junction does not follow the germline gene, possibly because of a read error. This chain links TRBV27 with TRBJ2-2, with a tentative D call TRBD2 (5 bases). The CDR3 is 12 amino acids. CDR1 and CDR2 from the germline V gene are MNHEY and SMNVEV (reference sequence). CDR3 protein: CASSLTTGELCF. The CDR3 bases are TGTGCCAGCAGTTTAACAACCGGGGAGCTGTGTTTT.

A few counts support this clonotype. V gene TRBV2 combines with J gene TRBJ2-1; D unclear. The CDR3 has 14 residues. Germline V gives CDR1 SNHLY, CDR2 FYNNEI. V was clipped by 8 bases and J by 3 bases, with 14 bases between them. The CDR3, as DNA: TGTGCCAGCCTAATGGCGGTATTCTACAATGAGCAGTTCTTC. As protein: CASLMAVFYNEQFF.

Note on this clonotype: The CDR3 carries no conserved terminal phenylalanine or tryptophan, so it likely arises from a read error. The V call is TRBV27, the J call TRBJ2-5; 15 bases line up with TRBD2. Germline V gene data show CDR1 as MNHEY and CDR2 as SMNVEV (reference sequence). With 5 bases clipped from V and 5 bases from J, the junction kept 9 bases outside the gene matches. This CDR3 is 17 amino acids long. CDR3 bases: TGTGCCAGCAGTGATGGGACTAGCGGGAGGCCCTCGGAGACCCAGTACCTC. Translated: CASSDGTSGRPSETQYL.

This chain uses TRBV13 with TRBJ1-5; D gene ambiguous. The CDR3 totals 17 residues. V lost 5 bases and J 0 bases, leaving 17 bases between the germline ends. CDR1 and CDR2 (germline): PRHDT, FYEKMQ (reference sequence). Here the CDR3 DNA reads TGTGCCAGCAGCCCCAAACCGAGACCAGATAGCAATCAGCCCCAGCATTTT. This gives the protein CASSPKPRPDSNQPQHF.

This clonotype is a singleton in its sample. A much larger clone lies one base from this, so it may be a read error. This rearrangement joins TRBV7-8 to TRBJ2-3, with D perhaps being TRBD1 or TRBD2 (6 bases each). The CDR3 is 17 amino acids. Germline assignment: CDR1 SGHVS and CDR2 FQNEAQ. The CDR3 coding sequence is TGTGTCAGCAGCTTCATGGTCCGTGGGGGGCCCACAGATACGCAGTATTTT. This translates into CVSSFMVRGGPTDTQYF.